Listed below are T cell receptor beta chains from one sample, sequenced in a study of blood T cell repertoires in COVID-19. Generated by immunoSEQ multiplex PCR, the TCRdb table keeps only in-frame clones and is missing some. This table holds over 85,000 clones, approximately 86% found once. The sample taken for sequencing was peripheral blood. All receptors come from a woman aged 50 to 65 with COVID-19, enrolled during active disease. Each CDR3 is given with its conserved first and last residue. Each record gives: J gene, V gene, D gene, clone size, CDR3 protein, CDR3 DNA. D genes are given only for firm matches. Clone size, where shown, is once, few, many, or a class for clones that have expanded.

TRBJ1-5 | TRBV27 | TRBD1 | - | CASSFWPPGQINQPQHF | TGTGCCAGCAGTTTTTGGCCGCCGGGACAGATAAATCAGCCCCAGCATTTT
TRBJ2-1 | TRBV19 | TRBD1 | - | CASSPLPGTVNNEQFF | TGTGCCAGTAGTCCCTTACCCGGGACAGTCAACAATGAGCAGTTCTTC
TRBJ1-4 | TRBV5-6 | TRBD1 | few | CASSRSGTGGEKLFF | TGTGCCAGCAGCCGATCCGGGACAGGGGGTGAAAAACTGTTTTTT
TRBJ1-5 | TRBV6-1 | TRBD1 | - | CASSEVGTGVNQPQHF | TGTGCCAGCAGTGAAGTCGGGACAGGGGTAAATCAGCCCCAGCATTTT
TRBJ1-1 | TRBV11-3 | - | - | CASSLDRTAVNTEAFF | TGTGCCAGCAGCTTGGACCGGACAGCCGTGAACACTGAAGCTTTCTTT
TRBJ2-2 | TRBV28 | TRBD2 | once | CASSSTSGGAVGELFF | TGTGCCAGCAGTTCCACTAGCGGGGGGGCGGTCGGGGAGCTGTTTTTT
TRBJ1-6 | TRBV6-5 | - | once | CASSRTVANSPLHF | TGTGCCAGCAGTCGTACAGTAGCGAATTCACCCCTCCACTTT
TRBJ2-7 | TRBV29-1 | TRBD1 | - | CSVDGDRGRTSYEQYF | TGCAGCGTTGACGGGGACAGGGGGCGAACTTCCTACGAGCAGTACTTC
TRBJ2-5 | TRBV6-5 | TRBD2 | - | CASSYPGGETQYF | TGTGCCAGCAGTTACCCGGGGGGGGAGACCCAGTACTTC
TRBJ2-1 | TRBV24-1 | TRBD2 | - | CATSAAGGRFEEQFF | TGTGCCACCAGTGCAGCGGGGGGGCGATTTGAAGAGCAGTTCTTC
TRBJ1-1 | TRBV27 | - | - | CASSLTGLLDTEAFF | TGTGCCAGCAGTTTAACAGGGCTGTTAGACACTGAAGCTTTCTTT
TRBJ1-3 | TRBV18 | - | - | CASSPPQGFSGNTIYF | TGTGCCAGCTCACCACCCCAGGGATTCTCTGGAAACACCATATATTTT
TRBJ2-2 | TRBV11-2 | TRBD2 | - | CASSTNPLAGAIGELFF | TGTGCCAGCAGCACCAACCCCCTAGCGGGGGCAATAGGGGAGCTGTTTTTT
TRBJ2-2 | TRBV27 | - | - | CASRTGTWRTGELFF | TGTGCCAGCAGGACCGGGACATGGCGTACCGGGGAGCTGTTTTTT
TRBJ2-3 | TRBV10-3 | - | - | CAISESRGLTDTQYF | TGTGCCATCAGTGAGTCCCGGGGACTCACAGATACGCAGTATTTT
TRBJ2-7 | TRBV4-1 | - | - | CASSQVVQGPYEQYF | TGCGCCAGCAGCCAAGTTGTCCAGGGGCCCTACGAGCAGTACTTC
TRBJ1-5 | TRBV6-6 | TRBD1 | - | CASSRGQGQDQPQHF | TGTGCCAGCAGTCGAGGACAGGGCCAGGATCAGCCCCAGCATTTT
TRBJ2-2 | TRBV7-6 | TRBD1 | few | CASSFPSGTVFTGELFF | TGTGCCAGCAGCTTTCCTTCCGGGACAGTTTTTACCGGGGAGCTGTTTTTT
TRBJ1-3 | TRBV30 | - | - | CAWSDGAPGNTIYF | TGTGCCTGGAGTGATGGGGCGCCTGGAAACACCATATATTTT
TRBJ2-5 | TRBV10-3 | - | - | CAISEGAAQETQYF | TGTGCCATCAGTGAAGGGGCAGCCCAAGAGACCCAGTACTTC
TRBJ2-6 | TRBV28 | TRBD1 | - | CASSSPDRSGANVLTF | TGTGCCAGCAGTTCCCCGGACAGGTCTGGGGCCAACGTCCTGACTTTC
TRBJ2-7 | TRBV5-4 | TRBD1 | once | CASSLGGTGVLDEQYF | TGTGCCAGCAGCTTGGGGGGGACAGGGGTCCTCGACGAGCAGTACTTC
TRBJ1-2 | TRBV3-1/TRBV3-2 | - | few | CASSELRGGSYTF | TGTGCCAGCAGCGAGCTCCGGGGGGGAAGCTACACCTTC
TRBJ2-1 | TRBV19 | - | - | CASSIVWSGWGGSYNEQFF | TGTGCCAGTAGTATAGTTTGGAGCGGTTGGGGTGGCTCCTACAATGAGCAGTTCTTC
TRBJ1-2 | TRBV10-1 | - | - | CATRCRGVNYGYTF | TGCGCCACGCGTTGCAGGGGAGTAAACTATGGCTACACCTTC
TRBJ2-7 | TRBV7-2 | - | - | CASSPQSYEQYF | TGTGCCAGCAGCCCCCAGTCCTACGAGCAGTACTTC
TRBJ2-3 | TRBV5-4 | TRBD1 | - | CASSARGPSTDTQYF | TGTGCCAGCAGCGCCAGGGGGCCCAGCACAGATACGCAGTATTTT
TRBJ2-7 | TRBV20-1 | - | - | CSARQIYEQYF | TGCAGTGCTAGACAGATCTACGAGCAGTACTTC
TRBJ1-3 | TRBV19 | - | few | CASNTGLGNTIYF | TGTGCCAGTAACACGGGACTCGGAAACACCATATATTTT
TRBJ2-2 | TRBV7-9 | TRBD1 | - | CASSVDRGTGELFF | TGTGCCAGCAGCGTCGACAGGGGCACCGGGGAGCTGTTTTTT
TRBJ1-5 | TRBV7-9 | - | - | CASSSTDSSNQPQHF | TGTGCCAGCAGCTCGACGGACAGTAGCAATCAGCCCCAGCATTTT
TRBJ2-5 | TRBV5-6 | TRBD2 | - | CASSADEAGGTQYF | TGTGCCAGCAGCGCGGATGAGGCGGGAGGGACCCAGTACTTC
TRBJ2-7 | TRBV14 | TRBD1 | once | CASSQGDRGYEQYF | TGTGCCAGCAGCCAAGGGGACAGGGGTTACGAGCAGTACTTC
TRBJ2-7 | TRBV6-5 | TRBD1 | - | CASTARQGDEQYF | TGTGCCAGCACCGCCCGACAGGGAGATGAGCAGTACTTC
TRBJ2-2 | TRBV4-3 | TRBD2 | - | CASSRLAGVTNTGELFF | TGCGCCAGCAGCCGTCTAGCGGGGGTTACGAACACCGGGGAGCTGTTTTTT
TRBJ2-7 | TRBV30 | - | - | CAWATYYEQYF | TGTGCCTGGGCCACTTACTACGAGCAGTACTTC
TRBJ2-5 | TRBV7-2 | - | - | CASSPRGWRGANQETQYF | TGTGCCAGCAGCCCCAGGGGGTGGCGGGGGGCCAACCAAGAGACCCAGTACTTC
TRBJ1-1 | TRBV5-4 | - | - | CASSLVGPMNTEAFF | TGTGCCAGCAGCTTGGTTGGTCCTATGAACACTGAAGCTTTCTTT
TRBJ2-7 | TRBV19 | TRBD1 | once | CASSLHRDSPYEQYF | TGTGCCAGTAGTCTCCACCGGGACAGCCCCTACGAGCAGTACTTC
TRBJ1-6 | TRBV6-5 | - | - | CASREGYYNSPLHF | TGTGCCAGCAGGGAGGGATACTATAATTCACCCCTCCACTTT
TRBJ2-5 | TRBV5-1 | - | - | CASSLGLRIQETQYF | TGCGCCAGCAGCTTGGGTCTCAGAATTCAAGAGACCCAGTACTTC
TRBJ2-2 | TRBV2 | - | - | CASNGVRTGELFF | TGTGCCAGCAACGGGGTGAGGACCGGGGAGCTGTTTTTT